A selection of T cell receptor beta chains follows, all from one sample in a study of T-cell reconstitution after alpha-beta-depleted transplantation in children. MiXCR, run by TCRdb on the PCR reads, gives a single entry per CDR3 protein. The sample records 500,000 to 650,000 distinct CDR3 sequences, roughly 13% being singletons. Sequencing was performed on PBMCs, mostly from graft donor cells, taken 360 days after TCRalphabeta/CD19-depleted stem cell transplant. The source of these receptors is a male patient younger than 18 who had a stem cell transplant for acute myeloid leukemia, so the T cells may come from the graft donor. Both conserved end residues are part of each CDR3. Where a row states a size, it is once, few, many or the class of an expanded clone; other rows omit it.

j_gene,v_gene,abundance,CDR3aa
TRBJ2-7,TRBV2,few,CASRLTSGGRGEQYF
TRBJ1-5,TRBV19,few,CASSISEFNQPQHF
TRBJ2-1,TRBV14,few,CASSQDGRAYLNEQFF
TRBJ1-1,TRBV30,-,CAWTGGLAEAFF
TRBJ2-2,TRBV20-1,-,CSAREGPSGIIGELFF
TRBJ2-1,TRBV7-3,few,CASSKPGLSGEQFF
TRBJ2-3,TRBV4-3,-,CASSLFLAGGPDTQYF
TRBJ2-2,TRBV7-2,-,CASSKPRPGTGELFF
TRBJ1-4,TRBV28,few,CASSFRATGGNEKLFF
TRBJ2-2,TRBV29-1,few,CSVGQWGFAGELFF
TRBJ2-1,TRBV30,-,CAWSIRDRVLYNEQFF
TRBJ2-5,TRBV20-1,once,CCARVLLAKQETQYF
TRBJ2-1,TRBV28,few,CASSPHSPGTSSGEQFF
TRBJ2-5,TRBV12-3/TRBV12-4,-,CASSLATGETQYF
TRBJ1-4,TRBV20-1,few,CSAFRVGNEKLFF
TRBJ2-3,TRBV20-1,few,CSAPLAVVRTDTQYF
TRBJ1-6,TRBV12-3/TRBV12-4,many,CADGSPLHF
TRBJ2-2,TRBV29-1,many,CSALIGELFF
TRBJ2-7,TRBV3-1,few,CASKEEGGSYEQYF
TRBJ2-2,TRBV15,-,CATSRAAGFNTGELFF
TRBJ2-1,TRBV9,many,CASSEVPRYYNEQFF
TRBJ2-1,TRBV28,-,CASGGWRDGHEQFF
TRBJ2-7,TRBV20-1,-,CSARDRARTYEQYF
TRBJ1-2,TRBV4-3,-,CASSHGDRGFFGYTF
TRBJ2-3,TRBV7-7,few,CASSQLAFGADTQYF
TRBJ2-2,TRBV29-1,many,CSSSGITNTGELFF
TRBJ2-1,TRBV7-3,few,CASSAKGLAGGPSYNEQFF
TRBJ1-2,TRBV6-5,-,CASSYSLGAKEGYTF
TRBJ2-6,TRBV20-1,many,CSARVEDLWANVLTF
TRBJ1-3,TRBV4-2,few,CASSQGDTISGNTIYF
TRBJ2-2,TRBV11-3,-,CASRKTGSSNTGELFF
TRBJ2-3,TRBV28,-,CASSLFQLEGTDTQYF
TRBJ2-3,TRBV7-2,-,CASSLDRGLMDTQYF
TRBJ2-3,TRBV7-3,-,CASSLAGIPPDTQYF
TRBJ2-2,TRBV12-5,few,CASGADSRTGELFF
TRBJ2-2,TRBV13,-,CASSLIPPGTRSTGELFF
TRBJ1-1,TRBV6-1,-,CASGSRRTGGTEAFF
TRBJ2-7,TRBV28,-,CASSFGPRGSNEQYF
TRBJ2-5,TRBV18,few,CASSPPSQGGETQYF
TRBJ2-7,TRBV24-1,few,CATSDSRTGFYEQYF
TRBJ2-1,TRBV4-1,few,CASSQVHPYWINNEQFF
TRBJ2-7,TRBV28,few,CASSLFTSGSFTYEQYF
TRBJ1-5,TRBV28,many,CASRGGPSNQPQHF
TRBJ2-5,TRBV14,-,CASSQDHDRTWVETQYF
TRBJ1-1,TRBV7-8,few,CASSLDLGQAFF
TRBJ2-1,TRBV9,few,CASSPLVRDEQFF
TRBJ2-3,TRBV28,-,CASSFRDRGHSTQYF
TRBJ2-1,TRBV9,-,CASSPTPLGDLPWGFF
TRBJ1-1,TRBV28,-,CASSSDYQNTEAFF
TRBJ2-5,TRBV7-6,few,CASSLRRRETQYF
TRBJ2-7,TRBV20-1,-,CSARDPAGGRYEQYF
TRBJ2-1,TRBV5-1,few,CASSLRTSGSYEQFF
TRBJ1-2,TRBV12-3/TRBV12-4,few,CASSHGGYTF
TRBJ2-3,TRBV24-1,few,CATATSGGTDTQYF
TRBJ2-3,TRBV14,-,CASSQKPSTDTQYF